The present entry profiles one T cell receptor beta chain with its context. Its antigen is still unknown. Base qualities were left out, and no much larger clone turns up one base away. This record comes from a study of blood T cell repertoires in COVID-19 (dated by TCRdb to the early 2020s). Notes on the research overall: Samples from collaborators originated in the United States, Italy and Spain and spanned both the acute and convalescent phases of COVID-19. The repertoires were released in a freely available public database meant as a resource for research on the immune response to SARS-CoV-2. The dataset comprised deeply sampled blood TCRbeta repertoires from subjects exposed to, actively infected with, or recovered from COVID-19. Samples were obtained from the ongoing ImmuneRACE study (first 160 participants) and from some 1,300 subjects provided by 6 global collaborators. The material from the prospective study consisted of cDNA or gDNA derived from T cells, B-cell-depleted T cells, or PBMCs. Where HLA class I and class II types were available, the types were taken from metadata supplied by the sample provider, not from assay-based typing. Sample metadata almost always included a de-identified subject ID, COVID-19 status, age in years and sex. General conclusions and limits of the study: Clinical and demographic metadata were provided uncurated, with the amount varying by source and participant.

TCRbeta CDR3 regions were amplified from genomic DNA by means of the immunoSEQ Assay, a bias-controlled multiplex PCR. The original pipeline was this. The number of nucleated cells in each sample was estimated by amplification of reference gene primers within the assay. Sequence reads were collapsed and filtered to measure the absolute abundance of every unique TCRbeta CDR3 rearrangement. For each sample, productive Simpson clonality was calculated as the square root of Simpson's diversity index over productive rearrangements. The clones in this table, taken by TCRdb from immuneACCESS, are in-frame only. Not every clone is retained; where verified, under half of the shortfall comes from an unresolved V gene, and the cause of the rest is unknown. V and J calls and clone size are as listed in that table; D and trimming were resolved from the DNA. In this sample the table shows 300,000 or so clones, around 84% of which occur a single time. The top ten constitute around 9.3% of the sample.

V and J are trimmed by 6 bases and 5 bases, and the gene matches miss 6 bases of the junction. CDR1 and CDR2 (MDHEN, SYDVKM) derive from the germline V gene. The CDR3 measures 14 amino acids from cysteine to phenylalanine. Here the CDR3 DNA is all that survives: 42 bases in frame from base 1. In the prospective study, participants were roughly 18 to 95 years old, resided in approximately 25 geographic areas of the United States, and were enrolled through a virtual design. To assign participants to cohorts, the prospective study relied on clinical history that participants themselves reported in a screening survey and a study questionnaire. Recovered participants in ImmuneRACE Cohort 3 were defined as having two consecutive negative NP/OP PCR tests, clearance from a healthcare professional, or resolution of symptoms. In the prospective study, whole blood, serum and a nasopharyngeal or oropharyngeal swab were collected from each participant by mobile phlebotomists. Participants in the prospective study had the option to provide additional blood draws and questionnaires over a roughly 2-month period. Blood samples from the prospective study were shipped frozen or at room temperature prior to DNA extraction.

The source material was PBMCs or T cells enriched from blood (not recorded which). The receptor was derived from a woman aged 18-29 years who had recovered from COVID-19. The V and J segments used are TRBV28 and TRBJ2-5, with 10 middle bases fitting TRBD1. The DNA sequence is TGTGCCAGCAGGCGGGACAGGGGACCGGAGACCCAGTACTTC. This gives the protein CASRRDRGPETQYF. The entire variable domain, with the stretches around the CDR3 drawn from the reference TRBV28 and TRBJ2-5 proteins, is DVKVTQSSRYLVKRTGEKVFLECVQDMDHENMFWYRQDPGLGLRLIYFSYDVKMKEKGDIPEGYSVSREKKERFSLILESASTNQTSMYLCASRRDRGPETQYFGPGTRLLVL.